Following are 14 T cell receptor beta chains from one sample sequenced in a study of T cell responses to AZD1222 COVID-19 vaccine. The table came from immunoSEQ multiplex PCR; TCRdb's copy has only in-frame clones and leaves some out. The table lists over 95,000 clones, approximately 84% of them singletons. Sequenced here: peripheral blood, sampled 28 days after the second AZD1222 dose. The receptors derive from an adult who received the AZD1222 COVID-19 vaccine.

The V and J genes are TRBV7-3 and TRBJ2-1; 8 nucleotides agree with TRBD1. CDR1 and CDR2 from the germline V gene are SGHTA and FQGTGA. Trimming cost V 3 bases and J 6 bases; bases outside gene matches: 7. This CDR3 has 15 amino acids. The CDR3: CASSLDRAVGNEQFF. CDR3 sequence (DNA): TGTGCCAGCAGCTTGGACAGGGCCGTGGGCAATGAGCAGTTCTTC. Drawing the rest from reference TRBV7-3 and TRBJ2-1, the complete variable domain is GAGVSQTPSNKVTEKGKYVELRCDPISGHTALYWYRQSLGQGPEFLIYFQGTGAADDSGLPNDRFFAVRPEGSVSTLKIQRTERGDSAVYLCASSLDRAVGNEQFFGPGTRLTVL.

The chain is built from TRBV4-1 and TRBJ2-7; 9 bases are a match to TRBD1. CDR3 length equals 14 residues. The germline gives CDR1 MGHRA, CDR2 YSYEKL. J gave up 5 bases and V 2 bases, and 4 bases lay outside the gene matches. CDR3 residues: CASSQSGTGNEQYF. Here the CDR3 DNA reads TGCGCCAGCAGCCAATCTGGGACAGGGAACGAGCAGTACTTC.

This chain uses TRBV27 with TRBJ2-5; 11 positions match TRBD2. CDR1 is MNHEY, CDR2 SMNVEV, per germline (reference sequence). After removal of 4 bases from V and 7 bases from J, the junction contained 11 bases not matched to a gene. The CDR3 is 16 residues long. Here the CDR3 reads CASSSGLAGLTGTQYF. CDR3 in DNA: TGTGCCAGCAGTTCCGGACTAGCGGGCCTAACTGGGACCCAGTACTTC.

The chain employs TRBV6-1 and TRBJ1-2; D remains unclear. The CDR3 loop spans 15 amino acids. V shed 2 bases and J shed 0 bases, with 10 bases lying between them. From germline, CDR1 is MNHNS and CDR2 SASEGT. CDR3 protein: CASSEFPGPNYGYTF. The CDR3, as DNA: TGTGCCAGCAGTGAATTCCCGGGCCCTAACTATGGCTACACCTTC.

A single count supports this clone. The gene calls are TRBV9 and TRBJ2-7; D tentatively fits TRBD1 or TRBD2 (5 bases each). This CDR3 is 12 amino acids long. V lost 5 bases to trimming and J lost 6 bases, with 12 bases between them. The germline V gene encodes CDR1 SGDLS and CDR2 YYNGEE. As DNA, the CDR3 is TGTGCCAGCAGTACCCCAGGGAGCGAGCAGTACTTC. Its protein is CASSTPGSEQYF.

The chain combines TRBV18 with TRBJ2-1; 11 bases fit TRBD2. Germline V CDR1 and CDR2: KGHSH, LQKENI. The CDR3 has 15 amino acids. Trimming at V came to 6 bases and at J to 10 bases, leaving 11 bases not matched to a gene. CDR3 sequence reads: CASSLGTSGASEQFF. DNA of the CDR3: TGTGCCAGCTCTCTTGGGACTAGCGGCGCATCGGAGCAGTTCTTC.

This clone appeared once. The V call is TRBV12-3 or TRBV12-4, the J call TRBJ1-4; D is undetermined. The CDR3 spans 13 residues. V dropped 6 bases and J dropped 0 bases, with 5 bases sitting between them. The CDR3 bases are TGTGCCAGCAGGACAACAACTAATGAAAAACTGTTTTTT. Translation: CASRTTTNEKLFF.

The CDR3 sequence: CASSVSGGGYEQFF. The CDR3 coding sequence is TGTGCCAGCAGCGTATCTGGGGGGGGCTATGAGCAGTTCTTC. The chain carries TRBV28 and TRBJ2-1; weak D call: TRBD2 (7 bases). V gave up 6 bases and J gave up 8 bases, with 17 bases separating them. The CDR3 covers 14 residues. Germline-derived CDR1 and CDR2 are MDHEN and SYDVKM.

The sample holds one count of this clone. The chain links TRBV7-6 to TRBJ2-1; a weak D match, TRBD1 (7 bases). V was shortened by 1 base and J by 4 bases, with 14 bases between the two germline ends. Germline loops: CDR1 SGHVS, CDR2 FNYEAQ. The CDR3 extends over 16 amino acids. The CDR3 spells CASSLESQGGYNEQFF. For the CDR3, the DNA is TGTGCCAGCAGCTTAGAGTCCCAGGGGGGTTACAATGAGCAGTTCTTC.

V is TRBV4-3 and J is TRBJ2-1; 11 bases are shared with TRBD2. The CDR3 extends over 14 amino acids. The V and J ends lost 4 bases and 7 bases, in that order; junction bases with no gene match: 3. Germline CDR1 is LGHNA and CDR2 is YSLEER. CDR3 amino acids: CASSRTSGSNEQFF. The CDR3 nucleotides read TGCGCCAGCAGCCGCACTAGCGGGAGTAATGAGCAGTTCTTC.

V and J are TRBV6-2 or TRBV6-3 and TRBJ2-7, with D perhaps matching TRBD2 (5 bases). The CDR3 is 13 amino acids. V lost 7 bases and J 3 bases, leaving 13 bases between the germline ends. The germline V gene encodes CDR1 MNHEY and CDR2 SVGEGT. CDR3 nucleotides: TGTGCCAGCACCCCGAGGGCAAACTACGAGCAGTACTTC. Residues: CASTPRANYEQYF.

The V gene is TRBV14, the J gene TRBJ1-6; tentatively, D is TRBD1 (5 bases). V lost 5 bases to trimming and J lost 7 bases, with 12 bases between them. The CDR3 sequence is 14 residues long. Germline CDR1 reads SGHDN; CDR2 reads FVKESK. CDR3 protein: CASSAGRENSPLHF. The CDR3 nucleotides are TGTGCCAGCAGCGCCGGCAGGGAAAATTCACCCCTCCACTTT.

The J gene is TRBJ1-2, the V gene TRBV30; a weak D match, TRBD1 (5 bases). The germline CDR1 and CDR2 sequences are GTSNPN and SVGIG (reference sequence). There are 15 residues in the CDR3. V lost 0 bases and J lost 5, with 16 bases in between. This CDR3 is CAWSVLVWGKYGYTF. The CDR3 DNA sequence: TGTGCCTGGAGTGTACTTGTCTGGGGGAAGTATGGCTACACCTTC.

The table lists this clone with a count of one. The chain joins TRBV19 to TRBJ2-1; 12 nucleotides align to TRBD2. CDR1 is LNHDA, CDR2 SQIVND, per germline (reference sequence). There are 15 residues in the CDR3. The ends lost 8 bases at V and 6 bases at J; junction bases unmatched: 8. The CDR3 DNA reads TGTGCCAGTGGACTAGCGGGATTCTTCTTCAATGAGCAGTTCTTC. Protein product: CASGLAGFFFNEQFF.